A single sample gave rise to the 22 T cell receptor beta chains below, sequenced in a study of radiation and T cells in renal cell carcinoma. Generated by immunoSEQ multiplex PCR, the TCRdb table keeps only in-frame clones and is missing some. Altogether about 140,000 clones are present, approximately 87% being singletons, with the ten largest covering around 25%. Sample time point: baseline pretreatment blood. Specified treatment: 15 Gy SBRT to primary tumor, nephrectomy 4 weeks later. The sequencing used blood, collected from a patient whose treatment included radiotherapy and nephrectomy. The receptors derive from a woman aged 45 to 65 with renal cell carcinoma.

This chain links TRBV18 with TRBJ2-4; D ambiguous. Trimming removed 3 bases at V and 7 bases at J, with 16 bases between. From germline, CDR1 is KGHSH and CDR2 LQKENI. This CDR3 region has 15 residues. The CDR3, as DNA: TGTGCCAGCTCACCTGGGATTCAACGTGGGAACATTCAGTACTTC. The encoded protein is CASSPGIQRGNIQYF.

CDR3 in amino acids: CASRGTSYEQYF. The DNA of the CDR3 is TGTGCCAGCAGGGGCACTAGCTACGAGCAGTACTTC. The chain employs TRBV6-1 and TRBJ2-7; maybe TRBD2 (5 bases). From germline, CDR1 is MNHNS and CDR2 SASEGT. The CDR3 totals 12 residues. Between the trimmed V and J ends, which lost 6 bases and 3 bases, there was a span of 9 bases.

This clone showed up just a few times. Here the CDR3 DNA reads TGTGCCAGCACTAAGGGGTTCGGCAATCAGCCCCAGCATTTT. It specifies CASTKGFGNQPQHF. The chain links TRBV6-1 to TRBJ1-5, with a weak D call TRBD1 (5 bases). CDR3 length: 14 amino acids. Trimming pared 7 bases from V and 2 bases from J, leaving 12 bases between. Germline-derived CDR1 and CDR2 are MNHNS and SASEGT.

The chain couples TRBV28 to TRBJ2-7; D call uncertain. V lost 7 bases and J 1 base, leaving 8 bases between the germline ends. The CDR3 totals 12 residues. From germline, CDR1 is MDHEN and CDR2 SYDVKM. The CDR3 protein is CASNRRSYEQYF. The CDR3, as DNA: TGTGCCAGCAACCGAAGGTCCTACGAGCAGTACTTC.

The chain uses TRBV30 and TRBJ1-3, with D uncertain. Germline CDR1 reads GTSNPN; CDR2 reads SVGIG (reference sequence). This CDR3 has 14 amino acids. With 2 bases removed from V and 0 bases from J, the gap between germline ends came to 8 bases. CDR3 protein: CAWSPGFSGNTIYF. CDR3 nucleotides: TGTGCCTGGAGTCCCGGATTCTCTGGAAACACCATATATTTT.

Comment on this clone: The DNA is omitted, as the CDR3 cannot be located on it reliably, and the CDR3 follows TCRdb's listing. This chain links TRBV5-6 with TRBJ1-1. The CDR3 numbers 14 amino acids, ends counted. The germline CDR1 and CDR2 sequences are SGHDT and YYEEEE. The CDR3 here is CASSILGPTMEAFF.

This clone was counted a few times. The V call is TRBV6-5, the J call TRBJ2-5; D might be TRBD2 (6 bases). V was cut by 7 bases and J by 9 bases, with 21 bases left in between. The CDR3 consists of 14 residues. CDR1 and CDR2 from the germline V gene are MNHEY and SVGAGI. The CDR3 region has the DNA TGTGCCAGCACCAATACGGGAGACGGGGGAGCCCAGTACTTC. Amino acids: CASTNTGDGGAQYF.

The rearrangement links TRBV9 to TRBJ2-3; 13 bases match TRBD2. The CDR3 has 16 residues. Germline values: CDR1 SGDLS, CDR2 YYNGEE. Losses at the gene ends were 3 bases for V and 1 base for J; bases not matched to a gene: 2. The CDR3 loop is CASSEGTSGGTDTQYF. The CDR3 nucleotides are TGTGCCAGCAGCGAGGGGACTAGCGGGGGCACAGATACGCAGTATTTT.

V usage is TRBV7-2 and J usage is TRBJ2-6; D unclear. Germline CDR1 and CDR2: SGHTA and FQGNSA. The CDR3 contains 16 residues. V was cut by 1 base and J by 1 base, with 8 bases left in between. DNA for the CDR3: TGTGCCAGCAGCTTAGGGTTAGATTCTGGGGCCAACGTCCTGACTTTC. As protein: CASSLGLDSGANVLTF. The entire variable domain, with the rest obtained from reference TRBV7-2 and TRBJ2-6, is as follows: GAGVSQSPSNKVTEKGKDVELRCDPISGHTALYWYRQSLGQGLEFLIYFQGNSAPDKSGLPSDRFSAERTGGSVSTLTIQRTQQEDSAVYLCASSLGLDSGANVLTFGAGSRLTVL.

The table lists this clone with many counts. The chain combines TRBV10-3 with TRBJ1-1; no definite D call. This CDR3 has 12 residues. Germline V gene sequence: CDR1 ENHRY, CDR2 SYGVKD. Trimming took 2 bases from V and 7 from J, leaving 8 bases between them. The CDR3 here is CAISEGVSEAFF. DNA for the CDR3: TGTGCCATCAGTGAGGGGGTAAGTGAAGCTTTCTTT.

V usage is TRBV5-6 and J usage is TRBJ1-4; 9 positions agree with TRBD1. V shed 6 bases, J shed 6 bases, and the junction held 6 bases outside the gene matches. Germline V gives CDR1 SGHDT, CDR2 YYEEEE. This CDR3 spans 14 amino acids. CDR3 coding DNA: TGTGCCAGCAACCGGGACAGGGCGGATGAAAAACTGTTTTTT. Protein: CASNRDRADEKLFF.

The V and J genes are TRBV28 and TRBJ2-7; 9 bases map to TRBD1. The CDR3 spans 13 residues. Germline CDR1 MDHEN, CDR2 SYDVKM. Trimming cost V 8 bases and J 5 bases; bases outside gene matches: 7. DNA for the CDR3: TGTGCCAGCTTGATACAGGGGGCAAACGAGCAGTACTTC. Amino acid sequence: CASLIQGANEQYF.

The sample holds a few counts of this clone. A single base separates this from a much larger clone, so it may be a read error. The chain combines TRBV7-8 with TRBJ2-7; D gene unclear. The CDR3 is 11 amino acids. V was clipped by 4 bases and J by 3 bases, with 4 bases between them. Germline loops: CDR1 SGHVS, CDR2 FQNEAQ. CDR3 bases: TGTGCCAGCAGCTCGTACTACGAGCAGTACTTC. Translated: CASSSYYEQYF.

There are many counts of this clone. V gene TRBV5-6 combines with J gene TRBJ1-6, with D unclear. The CDR3 spans 13 residues. Trimming took off 5 bases at V and 9 bases at J, with 12 bases between the two ends. Germline V gene lookup returns CDR1 SGHDT and CDR2 YYEEEE. The CDR3 protein is CASRTSSGSPLHF. In nucleotides, the CDR3 is TGTGCCAGCAGGACGAGCAGCGGTTCACCCCTCCACTTT.

This clone turned up a few times. This rearrangement joins TRBV6-5 to TRBJ1-1, with 8 bases that match TRBD1. CDR3 length: 11 residues. Germline CDR1 is MNHEY and CDR2 is SVGAGI. Germline trimming cut 6 bases from V and 8 bases from J; bases unmatched to any gene: 2. The CDR3 sequence: CASSRDREAFF. CDR3 nucleotide sequence: TGTGCCAGCAGCAGGGACAGGGAAGCTTTCTTT.

The CDR3: CASSFTGGYGDQPQHF. CDR3 DNA: TGTGCCAGCAGCTTTACAGGGGGCTATGGAGATCAGCCCCAGCATTTT. The V call is TRBV13, the J call TRBJ1-5; 9 bases line up with TRBD1. Germline V gene data show CDR1 as PRHDT and CDR2 as FYEKMQ (reference sequence). The ends lost 3 bases at V and 5 bases at J; junction bases unmatched: 8. The CDR3 contains 16 residues.

The chain has TRBV10-3 and TRBJ2-3, with D uncertain. Germline V lookup: CDR1 ENHRY, CDR2 SYGVKD. This CDR3 contains 13 residues. Trimming shortened V by 2 bases and J by 6 bases, and 9 bases separated the two germline ends. The chain's CDR3 is CAISEVGGDTQYF. DNA for the CDR3: TGTGCCATCAGTGAGGTCGGTGGGGATACGCAGTATTTT.

V is TRBV6-6 and J is TRBJ1-3, with 7 bases aligning to TRBD1. The CDR3 extends over 15 amino acids. V shed 2 bases and J 1 base; nucleotides not matched to a gene: 2. Per the germline V gene, CDR1 is MNHNY and CDR2 is SVGAGI (reference sequence). CDR3 amino acids: CASSYEGASGNTIYF. The DNA for the CDR3 is TGTGCCAGCAGTTACGAGGGGGCATCTGGAAACACCATATATTTT.

In this sample, this clone turned up once. The CDR3 coding sequence is TGTGCCAGCAGCCCGACAGGTGCCTCTTACGAGCAGTACTTC. Amino acids: CASSPTGASYEQYF. The rearrangement joins TRBV7-2 to TRBJ2-7; D might be TRBD1 (6 bases). The CDR3 sequence is 14 residues long. Germline CDR1 and CDR2: SGHTA and FQGNSA. V gave up 5 bases and J gave up 4 bases, with 15 bases separating them.

The V call is TRBV25-1, the J call TRBJ1-1, with 11 positions matching TRBD1. Losses at the gene ends were 7 bases for V and 3 bases for J; bases not matched to a gene: 4. CDR3 length: 14 residues. Germline assignment: CDR1 MGHDK and CDR2 SYGVNS. The CDR3 sequence is CASKGQGVYTEAFF. The CDR3, as DNA: TGTGCCAGCAAGGGACAGGGGGTATACACTGAAGCTTTCTTT.

The V gene is TRBV16, the J gene TRBJ2-7; a weak D match, TRBD1 (6 bases). Deletions cut 2 bases from V and 5 bases from J, with 13 bases between. The CDR3 length is 14 residues. Germline CDR1 and CDR2: KGHSY and FQNENV. For the CDR3, the DNA is TGTGCCAGCAGCCAACCAGGGGTGGTCAACGAGCAGTACTTC. Translated: CASSQPGVVNEQYF.

The chain couples TRBV7-2 to TRBJ2-5; D gene uncertain. This CDR3 is built from 13 residues. The germline V gene encodes CDR1 SGHTA and CDR2 FQGNSA. The V end was cut by 4 bases, the J end by 1 base, with 7 bases between. The CDR3 region has the DNA TGTGCCAGCAGCTCCGGACCCCAAGAGACCCAGTACTTC. Translated: CASSSGPQETQYF.